This TCR beta chain stems from a study of STAT5B mutations in CD4+ large granular lymphocyte leukemia (dated by TCRdb to the early 2020s). General notes on the study: Among the healthy controls, the CDR3 'QG' motif was associated with a particular HLA allele. Flow cytometry performed on FACSCanto II or FACSVerse showed that the purified fractions had more than 95% purity among lymphocytes. TCRbeta repertoires of CD4+ T-cell large granular lymphocyte leukemia patients were compared with those of healthy blood donors.

The immunoSEQ assay at survey resolution was used to sequence TCRbeta rearrangements from genomic DNA. As for the authors' bioinformatics: In the TCR sequencing data, the lowest productive clonotype frequency that could be detected was 2.59 x 10-5. Analyses included only productive TCRbeta rearrangements, meaning complete and in-frame sequences. Simpson clonality, calculated in the immunoSEQ Analyzer version 3.0, was used as the measure of sample clonality. Based on frequency, clones were grouped as very rare, small, medium, large (1-20%) or hyperexpanded (>20%). OLGA 1.2.3 estimated generation probabilities, VDJtools produced V-gene circos plots, VDJdb was queried for specificities, and GLIPH identified CDR3 motifs. This is the immuneACCESS table as TCRdb keeps it, with only in-frame sequences that have V and J called. A part of the clones is gone; compared with another copy, unresolved V genes explain less than half, and the rest is unexplained. The D gene and trimming were derived from the DNA, and the V and J assignments and clone size from that table. This sample comprises roughly 32,000 clones, around 82% of them detected only once. The leading ten clones occupy about 2% of the sample.

From cysteine to phenylalanine, the CDR3 is 13 amino acids long. The CDR3 DNA has 39 bases and is translated from base 1. From the germline V gene, CDR1 is SGHTA and CDR2 is FQGNSA. V sheds 1 base and J sheds 6 bases, leaving 7 bases between their ends. Broader findings and caveats from the paper: Data were not HLA-matched; higher clonality in CD4+ versus CD8+ T-LGLL could reflect the relatively small sample size. TRBV06-family usage was enriched among the top patient clones (8/27) compared with healthy controls (2/35). Compared with healthy CD4+ repertoires, CD4-sorted patient repertoires appeared more clonal, and this difference remained even after the putative leukemic clones were removed. Main leukemic clonotypes were private to each patient, although about 25% appeared at low frequency in other patients' non-leukemic repertoires.

A word on this clone: Its antigen has not been determined. No much larger clone is present one base from it, and per-base qualities are unavailable.

Healthy controls were 37 blood donors whose buffy coats came from the Finnish Red Cross blood service. All TCR-sequenced material derived from peripheral blood: patient blood samples and healthy donor buffy coats. Peripheral blood mononuclear cells were isolated by Ficoll-Hypaque gradient centrifugation. For the healthy controls, CD4+ cells were obtained from buffy coats by magnetic purification. Genomic DNA was extracted with the Gentra Puregene Cell and Tissue kit and quantified on a Qubit 2.0 fluorometer. Sequenced: CD4+ T cells from blood buffy coats. The sequence joins TRBV7-2 to TRBJ1-5; the best D guess is TRBD1, with 6 bases matching. The receptor was isolated from a human donor in good health. The bases read TGTGCCAGCAGCTTAGGGGGGCGTCAGCCCCAGCATTTT. Its amino acids are CASSLGGRQPQHF.